This TCR beta chain was profiled in a study of shared clonotypes between healthy human individuals. Profiled with immunoSEQ multiplex PCR; TCRdb holds only in-frame clones, not every one. The table shows about 680,000 clones, with about 80% occurring only once. This clone was found a few times. This specimen includes other DNA sequences encoding the same CDR3. Germline V gives CDR1 SGHTA, CDR2 FQGNSA. Trimming took 2 bases from V and 3 from J, leaving 2 bases between them. This CDR3 has 12 residues. The chain has TRBV7-2 and TRBJ1-5, with D uncertain. The sequenced material came from memory CD4+ T cells sorted from blood. The sample's subset: CD45RA-negative fraction. The TCR sequence derives from a woman in her twenties or thirties in good health. CDR3 residues: CASSLNNQPQHF. DNA of the CDR3: TGTGCCAGCAGCTTAAACAATCAGCCCCAGCATTTT.